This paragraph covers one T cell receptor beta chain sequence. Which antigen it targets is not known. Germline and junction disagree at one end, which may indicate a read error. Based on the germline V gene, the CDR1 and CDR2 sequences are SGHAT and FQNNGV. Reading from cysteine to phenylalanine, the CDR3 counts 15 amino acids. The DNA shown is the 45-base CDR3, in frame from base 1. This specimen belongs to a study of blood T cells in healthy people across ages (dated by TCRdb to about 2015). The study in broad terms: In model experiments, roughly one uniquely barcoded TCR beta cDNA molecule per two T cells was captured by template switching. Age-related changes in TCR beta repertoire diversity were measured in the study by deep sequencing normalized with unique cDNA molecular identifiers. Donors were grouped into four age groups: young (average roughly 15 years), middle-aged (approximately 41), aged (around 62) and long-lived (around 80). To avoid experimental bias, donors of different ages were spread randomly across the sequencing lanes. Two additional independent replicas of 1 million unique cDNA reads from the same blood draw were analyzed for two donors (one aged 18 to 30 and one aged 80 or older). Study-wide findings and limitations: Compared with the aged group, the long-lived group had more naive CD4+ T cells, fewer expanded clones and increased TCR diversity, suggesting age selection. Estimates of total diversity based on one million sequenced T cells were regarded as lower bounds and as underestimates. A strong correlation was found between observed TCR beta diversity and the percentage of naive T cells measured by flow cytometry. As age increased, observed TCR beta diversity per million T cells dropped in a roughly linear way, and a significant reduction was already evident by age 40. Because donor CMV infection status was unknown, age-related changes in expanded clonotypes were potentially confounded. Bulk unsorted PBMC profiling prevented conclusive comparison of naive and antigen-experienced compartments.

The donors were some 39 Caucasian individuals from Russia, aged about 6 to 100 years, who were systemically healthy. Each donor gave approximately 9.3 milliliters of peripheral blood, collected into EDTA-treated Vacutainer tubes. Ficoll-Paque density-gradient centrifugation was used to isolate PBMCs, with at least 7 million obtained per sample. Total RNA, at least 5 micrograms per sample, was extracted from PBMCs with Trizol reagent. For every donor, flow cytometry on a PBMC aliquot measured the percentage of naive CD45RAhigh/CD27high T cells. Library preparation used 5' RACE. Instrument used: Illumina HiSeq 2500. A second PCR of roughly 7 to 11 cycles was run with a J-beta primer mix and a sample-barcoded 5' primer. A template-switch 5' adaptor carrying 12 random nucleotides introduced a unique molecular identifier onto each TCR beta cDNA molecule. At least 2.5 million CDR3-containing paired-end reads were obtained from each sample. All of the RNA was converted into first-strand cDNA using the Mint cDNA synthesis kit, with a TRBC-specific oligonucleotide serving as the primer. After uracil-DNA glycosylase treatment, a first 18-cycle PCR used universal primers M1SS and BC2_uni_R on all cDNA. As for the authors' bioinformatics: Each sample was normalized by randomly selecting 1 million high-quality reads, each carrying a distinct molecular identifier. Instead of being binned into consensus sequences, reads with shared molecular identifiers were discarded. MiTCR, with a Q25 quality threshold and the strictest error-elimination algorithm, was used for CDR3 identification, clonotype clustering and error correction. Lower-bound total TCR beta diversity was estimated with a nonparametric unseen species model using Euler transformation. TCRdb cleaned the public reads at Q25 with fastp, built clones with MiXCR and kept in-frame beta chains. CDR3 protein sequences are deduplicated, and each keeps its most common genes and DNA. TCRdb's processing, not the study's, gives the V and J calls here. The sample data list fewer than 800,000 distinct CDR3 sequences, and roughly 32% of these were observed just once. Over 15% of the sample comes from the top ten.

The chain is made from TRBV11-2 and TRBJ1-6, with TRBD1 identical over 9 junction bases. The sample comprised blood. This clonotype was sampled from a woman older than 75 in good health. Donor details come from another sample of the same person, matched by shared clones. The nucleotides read TGTGCCAACAGCTTAGAGGACAGGGGCGGCGCACCCCTCCACTTT. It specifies CANSLEDRGGAPLHF.